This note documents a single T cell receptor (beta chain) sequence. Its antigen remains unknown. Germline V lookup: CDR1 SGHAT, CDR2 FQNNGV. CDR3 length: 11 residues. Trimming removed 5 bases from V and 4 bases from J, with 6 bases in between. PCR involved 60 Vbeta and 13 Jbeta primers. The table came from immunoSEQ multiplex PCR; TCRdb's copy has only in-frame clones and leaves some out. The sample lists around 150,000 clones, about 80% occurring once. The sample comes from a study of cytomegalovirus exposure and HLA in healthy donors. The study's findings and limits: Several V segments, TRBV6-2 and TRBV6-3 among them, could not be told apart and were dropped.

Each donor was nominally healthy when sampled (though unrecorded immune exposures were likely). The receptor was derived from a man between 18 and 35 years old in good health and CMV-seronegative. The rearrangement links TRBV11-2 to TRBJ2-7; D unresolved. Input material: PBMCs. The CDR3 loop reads CASSQIYEQYF. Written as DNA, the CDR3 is TGTGCCAGCAGCCAGATATACGAGCAGTACTTC.